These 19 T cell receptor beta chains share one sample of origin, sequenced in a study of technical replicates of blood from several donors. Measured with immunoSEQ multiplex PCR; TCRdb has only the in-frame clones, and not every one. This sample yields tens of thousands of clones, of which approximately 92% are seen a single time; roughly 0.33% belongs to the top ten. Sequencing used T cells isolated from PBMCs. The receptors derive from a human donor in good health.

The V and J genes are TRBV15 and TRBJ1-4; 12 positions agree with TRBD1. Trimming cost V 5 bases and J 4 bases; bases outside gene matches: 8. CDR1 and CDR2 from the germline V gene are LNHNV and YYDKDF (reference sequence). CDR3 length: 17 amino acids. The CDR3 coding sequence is TGTGCCACCAGCCTTGGGACAGGGGGCGCCCGTAATGAAAAACTGTTTTTT. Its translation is CATSLGTGGARNEKLFF.

This CDR3 is CSVSGMDTEAFF. The CDR3 bases are TGCAGCGTTTCAGGGATGGACACTGAAGCTTTCTTT. The chain joins TRBV29-1 to TRBJ1-1; tentatively, D is TRBD1 (5 bases). The length of the CDR3 is 12 residues. Trimming took 5 bases from V and 3 from J, leaving 10 bases between them. The V gene's germline CDR1 is SQVTM and CDR2 ANQGSEA. Full variable domain (rest looked up from reference TRBV29-1 and TRBJ1-1): SAVISQKPSRDICQRGTSLTIQCQVDSQVTMMFWYRQQPGQSLTLIATANQGSEATYESGFVIDKFPISRPNLTFSTLTVSNMSPEDSSIYLCSVSGMDTEAFFGQGTRLTVV.

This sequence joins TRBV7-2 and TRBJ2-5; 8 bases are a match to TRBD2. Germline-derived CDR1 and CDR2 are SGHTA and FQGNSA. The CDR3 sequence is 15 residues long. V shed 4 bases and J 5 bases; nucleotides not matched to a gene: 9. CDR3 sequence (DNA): TGTGCCAGCAGCTCGGGGGGGGTAATGGGGGAGACCCAGTACTTC. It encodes CASSSGGVMGETQYF.

In nucleotides, the CDR3 is TGTGCCAGCAGCTTACTCGGACAGTTCGGAGAAAAACTGTTTTTT. Its translation: CASSLLGQFGEKLFF. J is TRBJ1-4 and V is TRBV7-9; weak D call: TRBD1 (6 bases). The CDR3 covers 15 residues. Germline V gives CDR1 SEHNR, CDR2 FQNEAQ (reference sequence). Trimming removed 2 bases at V and 8 bases at J, with 15 bases between.

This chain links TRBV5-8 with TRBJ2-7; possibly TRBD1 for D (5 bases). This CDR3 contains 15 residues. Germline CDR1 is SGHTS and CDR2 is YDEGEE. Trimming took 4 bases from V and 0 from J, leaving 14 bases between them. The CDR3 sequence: CASSPDSLSSYEQYF. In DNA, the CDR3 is TGTGCCAGCAGCCCAGACAGCCTAAGCTCCTACGAGCAGTACTTC.

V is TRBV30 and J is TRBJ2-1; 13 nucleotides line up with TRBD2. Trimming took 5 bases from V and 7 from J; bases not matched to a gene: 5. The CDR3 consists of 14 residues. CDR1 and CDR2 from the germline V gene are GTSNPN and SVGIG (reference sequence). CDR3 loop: CAWSGLAGVNEQFF. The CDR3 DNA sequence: TGTGCCTGGTCCGGACTAGCGGGAGTAAATGAGCAGTTCTTC.

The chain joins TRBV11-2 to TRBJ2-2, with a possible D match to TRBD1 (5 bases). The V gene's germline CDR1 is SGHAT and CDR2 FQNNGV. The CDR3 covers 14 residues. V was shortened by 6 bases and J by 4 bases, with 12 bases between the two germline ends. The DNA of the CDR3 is TGTGCCAGCAGTCTAAGGGGTGGCACCGGGGAGCTGTTTTTT. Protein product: CASSLRGGTGELFF.

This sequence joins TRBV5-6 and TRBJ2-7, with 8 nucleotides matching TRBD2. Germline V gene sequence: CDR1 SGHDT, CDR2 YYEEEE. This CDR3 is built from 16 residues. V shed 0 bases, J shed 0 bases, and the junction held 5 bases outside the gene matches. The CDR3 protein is CASSLGLALSSYEQYF. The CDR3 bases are TGTGCCAGCAGCTTGGGACTAGCGCTGAGCTCCTACGAGCAGTACTTC.

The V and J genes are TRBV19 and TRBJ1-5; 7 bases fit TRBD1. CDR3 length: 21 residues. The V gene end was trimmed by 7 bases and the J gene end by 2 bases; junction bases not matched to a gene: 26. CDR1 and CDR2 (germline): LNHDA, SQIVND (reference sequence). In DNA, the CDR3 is TGTGCCAGTACCGAGTTGCCCTGGTCCAGAGGACAGGCAGGGGGCAATCAGCCCCAGCATTTT. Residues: CASTELPWSRGQAGGNQPQHF.

The CDR3 region has the DNA TGTGCCAGCAGCAACCGGGACAGGGGCTACGAGCAGTACTTC. Translation: CASSNRDRGYEQYF. The chain recombines TRBV7-9 with TRBJ2-7, with TRBD1 matching over 10 bases. This CDR3 comprises 14 residues. With V trimmed by 5 bases and J by 3 bases, 4 bases remained unmatched. The germline CDR1 and CDR2 sequences are SEHNR and FQNEAQ (reference sequence).

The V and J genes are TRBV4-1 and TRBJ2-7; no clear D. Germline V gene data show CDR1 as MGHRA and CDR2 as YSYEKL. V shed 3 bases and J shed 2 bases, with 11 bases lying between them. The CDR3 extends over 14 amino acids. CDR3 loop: CASSQGRSTYEQYF. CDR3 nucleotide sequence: TGCGCCAGCAGCCAGGGTAGGAGTACCTACGAGCAGTACTTC.

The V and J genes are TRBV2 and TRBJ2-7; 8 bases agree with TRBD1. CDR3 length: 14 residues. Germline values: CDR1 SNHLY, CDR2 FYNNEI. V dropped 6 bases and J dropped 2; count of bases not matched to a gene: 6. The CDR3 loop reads CASRGTGRPYEQYF. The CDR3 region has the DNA TGTGCCAGCAGGGGGACAGGCCGACCCTACGAGCAGTACTTC.

Here the CDR3 reads CASSYSGSGYEQYF. The CDR3 nucleotides are TGTGCCAGCAGTTACTCGGGTAGCGGCTACGAGCAGTACTTC. This rearrangement joins TRBV6-5 to TRBJ2-7, with D possibly matching TRBD2 (6 bases). CDR3 size: 14 residues. Trimming removed 0 bases at V and 3 bases at J, with 9 bases between. Germline V gene data show CDR1 as MNHEY and CDR2 as SVGAGI.

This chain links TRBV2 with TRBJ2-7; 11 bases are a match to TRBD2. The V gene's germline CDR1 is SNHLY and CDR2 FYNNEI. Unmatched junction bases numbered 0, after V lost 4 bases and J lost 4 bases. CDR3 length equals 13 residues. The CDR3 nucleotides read TGTGCCAGCAGTGGACTAGCGGGGTACGAGCAGTACTTC. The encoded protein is CASSGLAGYEQYF.

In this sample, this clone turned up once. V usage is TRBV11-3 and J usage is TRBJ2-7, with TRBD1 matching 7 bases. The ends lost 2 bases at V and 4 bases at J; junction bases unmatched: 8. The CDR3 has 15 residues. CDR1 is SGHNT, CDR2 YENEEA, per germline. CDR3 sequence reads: CASSLRTGAAYEQYF. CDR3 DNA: TGTGCCAGCAGCTTAAGGACAGGCGCAGCTTACGAGCAGTACTTC. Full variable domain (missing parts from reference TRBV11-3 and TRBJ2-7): EAGVVQSPRYKIIEKKQPVAFWCNPISGHNTLYWYLQNLGQGPELLIRYENEEAVDDSQLPKDRFSAERLKGVDSTLKIQPAELGDSAVYLCASSLRTGAAYEQYFGPGTRLTVT.

CDR3 nucleotides: TGTGCCATCAGTGAAAACGAGGGAGGTATCCAAGAGACCCAGTACTTC. Its protein is CAISENEGGIQETQYF. This rearrangement joins TRBV10-3 to TRBJ2-5, with TRBD2 as a possible D gene (6 bases). Germline lookup yields CDR1 ENHRY and CDR2 SYGVKD. V shed 3 bases and J shed 1 base, with 15 bases lying between them. The length of the CDR3 is 16 residues.

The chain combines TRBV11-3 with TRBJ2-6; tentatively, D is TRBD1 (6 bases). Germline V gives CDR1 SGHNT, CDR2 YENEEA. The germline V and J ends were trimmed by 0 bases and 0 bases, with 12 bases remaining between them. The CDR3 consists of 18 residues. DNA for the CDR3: TGTGCCAGCAGCTTAGACAGGGGAAGGTTCTCTGGGGCCAACGTCCTGACTTTC. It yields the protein CASSLDRGRFSGANVLTF.

The chain's CDR3 is CASSASPSAGTGPTGELFF. The CDR3 bases are TGTGCCAGCAGCGCCAGCCCATCAGCGGGGACAGGGCCGACCGGGGAGCTGTTTTTT. The chain employs TRBV9 and TRBJ2-2; 9 nucleotides line up with TRBD1. From germline, CDR1 is SGDLS and CDR2 YYNGEE. The CDR3 has 19 residues. The V and J ends lost 3 bases and 5 bases, in that order; junction bases with no gene match: 17.

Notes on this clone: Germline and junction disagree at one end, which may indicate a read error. The CDR3 loop is CASSVDREVYEQYF. The CDR3 DNA is TGTGCCAGCAGCGTAGACAGGGAAGTATACGAGCAGTACTTC. The chain joins TRBV11-3 to TRBJ2-7, with 7 bases matching TRBD1. The CDR3 is 14 amino acids. From germline, CDR1 is SGHNT and CDR2 YENEEA.